The subject of this entry is one TCR beta chain. CDR1 is LGHDT and CDR2 is YNNKEL in the germline V gene (reference sequence). The CDR3 has 13 residues. The V and J ends lost 1 base and 8 bases respectively, with 11 bases between them. The sample comes from a study of blood T cell repertoires in COVID-19. Sequencing was performed with immunoSEQ multiplex PCR; in TCRdb, only in-frame clones are kept and a portion is missing. The sample yields about 190,000 clones, about 88% seen once. The source of this sequence is a man aged 25 to 45 with active or convalescent COVID-19. The chain has TRBV3-1 (or the pseudogene TRBV3-2) and TRBJ1-2; D is undetermined. Sequenced sample: peripheral blood. The CDR3 region has the DNA TGTGCCAGCAGCCAAGTCACCGGAGGGGGCTACACCTTC. This codes for CASSQVTGGGYTF.